This T cell receptor beta chain was sequenced in a study of beta chain features in type 1 diabetes. Study results and caveats: Researchers report that Type 1 diabetes patients had moderately but significantly shorter TCRB CDR3s across all four CD4+ subsets. Equally in patients and controls, shorter templates might have been favored by PCR.

Purities over 95% were achieved in all sorted populations. The CDR3 covers 15 residues. Germline V gene data show CDR1 as MGHDK and CDR2 as SYGVNS. The V segment lost 5 bases and the J segment 4 bases; nucleotides outside the gene matches: 8. Investigators reverse transcribed all isolated RNA, so they sequenced expressed TCRB transcripts. Naive, central memory and regulatory T cell samples averaged around 3.5 million immunoSEQ reads each. Only in-frame clones appear in the TCRdb table, and some are missing; sequencing was by immunoSEQ multiplex PCR. The data show 500,000 to 650,000 clones, about an eighth seen once. This clone was observed a handful of times. Its antigen is undetermined.

This clonotype was obtained from a man aged 30 to 45 with type 1 diabetes. V usage is TRBV25-1 and J usage is TRBJ2-5; TRBD1 aligns across 9 bases. The material sequenced was naive CD4+ T cells from blood. The CDR3 reads CASSPNRGHGETQYF. CDR3 DNA sequence: TGTGCCAGCAGTCCTAACAGGGGGCATGGAGAGACCCAGTACTTC.